This T cell receptor beta chain was recovered during a study of cytomegalovirus exposure and HLA in healthy donors. Regarding the study as a whole: While the bulk of TCR sequences proved rare, some public TCRs turned up in many donors.

With regard to this clone: Antigen: not known.

Generated by immunoSEQ multiplex PCR, the TCRdb table keeps only in-frame clones and is missing some. This table holds under 250,000 clones, about 81% found once. This CDR3 spans 11 amino acids. In germline, CDR1 is ENHRY, CDR2 SYGVKD. Trimming cost V 11 bases and J 8 bases, with 13 bases left between them. V gene TRBV10-3 combines with J gene TRBJ2-1; possibly TRBD2 for D (5 bases). The TCR was taken from a woman aged 30 to 39 in good health and CMV-seronegative. Sequencing was performed on PBMCs. CDR3 sequence: CASGLSYEQFF. The CDR3, as DNA: TGTGCCTCAGGACTGTCTTATGAGCAGTTCTTC.